These 18 T cell receptor beta chains originate from one sample sequenced in a study of blood T cell repertoires in COVID-19. Here immunoSEQ multiplex PCR was the method, and the copy in TCRdb shows in-frame clones only, minus some. The data contain around 190,000 clones, 81% of them singletons. Sequencing was carried out using PBMCs or T cells enriched from blood (not recorded which). Every receptor here comes from a man in his forties or fifties who had recovered from COVID-19.

The chain is built from TRBV20-1 and TRBJ2-5, with 9 bases fitting TRBD1. The CDR3 has 15 amino acids. Unmatched junction bases numbered 8, after V lost 3 bases and J lost 3 bases. Germline assignment: CDR1 DFQATT and CDR2 SNEGSKA (reference sequence). CDR3 DNA: TGCAGTGCTAGTTCTCTGGGACAGGGAGAAGAGACCCAGTACTTC. Translation: CSASSLGQGEETQYF.

The chain couples TRBV20-1 to TRBJ1-5, with a weak D call TRBD1 (6 bases). This CDR3 has 13 residues. V was pared by 3 bases and J by 5 bases, with 11 bases between. Germline V CDR1 and CDR2: DFQATT, SNEGSKA (reference sequence). CDR3: CSASAGVHQPQHF. The CDR3 DNA follows: TGCAGTGCTAGTGCAGGGGTTCATCAGCCCCAGCATTTT.

Notes on this clone: The junction shows a germline mismatch at one end, possibly a read error. V usage is TRBV5-1 and J usage is TRBJ2-7; 9 bases are shared with TRBD2. Germline loops: CDR1 SGHRS, CDR2 YFSETQ. The CDR3 loop spans 13 amino acids. This CDR3 reads CASSLESSGTRIF. CDR3 DNA: TGCGCCAGCAGCTTGGAGTCTAGCGGGACCCGCATCTTC.

This chain links TRBV27 with TRBJ2-6, with D perhaps TRBD1 (6 bases). The CDR3 is made up of 17 amino acids. V lost 2 bases and J 0 bases, leaving 11 bases between the germline ends. The germline CDR1 and CDR2 sequences are MNHEY and SMNVEV (reference sequence). This CDR3 is CASSLLGASSGANVLTF. In DNA form, the CDR3 reads TGTGCCAGCAGTTTACTGGGGGCTAGCTCTGGGGCCAACGTCCTGACTTTC.

The chain couples TRBV14 to TRBJ1-2, with D possibly matching TRBD1 (5 bases). Germline V gene sequence: CDR1 SGHDN, CDR2 FVKESK. V was cut by 2 bases and J by 8 bases, with 18 bases left in between. CDR3 size: 15 residues. CDR3 nucleotides: TGTGCCAGCAGCCAACAAAACTTGGAGGGGATCGGCTACACCTTC. Its translation is CASSQQNLEGIGYTF.

This clone appeared a single time. The chain couples TRBV5-1 to TRBJ2-2; tentative D call: TRBD2 (6 bases). The V and J ends lost 4 bases and 5 bases respectively, with 15 bases between them. From germline, CDR1 is SGHRS and CDR2 YFSETQ. The CDR3 runs 15 residues. In nucleotides, the CDR3 is TGCGCCAGCAGCCGGAGGGCAGAACCTACCGGGGAGCTGTTTTTT. It specifies CASSRRAEPTGELFF.

The chain is built from TRBV4-2 and TRBJ2-5; 9 nucleotides line up with TRBD1. Trimming at V came to 4 bases and at J to 5 bases, leaving 14 bases not matched to a gene. CDR3 size: 17 residues. Germline lookup yields CDR1 LGHNA and CDR2 YNFKEQ. Here the CDR3 DNA reads TGTGCCAGCAGCCTATCGAAGCGGGACAGGGCCTACGAGACCCAGTACTTC. Translated: CASSLSKRDRAYETQYF.

The chain carries TRBV24-1 and TRBJ1-2, with D possibly TRBD1 on 6 matching bases. V lost 0 bases, J lost 6 bases, and 10 bases lay in between. Germline CDR1 is KGHDR and CDR2 is SFDVKD. The CDR3 runs 14 residues. The CDR3 bases are TGTGCCACCAGTGATTTGGACAGGTCTGATGGCTACACCTTC. Its translation is CATSDLDRSDGYTF.

The chain employs TRBV18 and TRBJ2-1; D unresolved. V was trimmed by 6 bases and J by 8 bases, leaving 8 bases between them. In germline, CDR1 is KGHSH, CDR2 LQKENI. The CDR3 is 11 residues long. The CDR3 loop reads CASSSVDEQFF. The CDR3 DNA sequence: TGTGCCAGCTCGAGCGTGGATGAGCAGTTCTTC.

V usage is TRBV11-3 and J usage is TRBJ2-1; TRBD2 agrees at 7 bases. This CDR3 contains 13 residues. V lost 2 bases, J lost 10 bases, and 5 bases stayed unmatched. Looked up from germline, CDR1 is SGHNT and CDR2 is YENEEA. The CDR3 DNA sequence: TGTGCCAGCAGCTTACGGCGGGGAGGGGAGCAGTTCTTC. Protein product: CASSLRRGGEQFF.

The rearrangement joins TRBV7-9 to TRBJ2-7, with 8 positions matching TRBD1. The CDR3 is 14 amino acids. Germline-derived CDR1 and CDR2 are SEHNR and FQNEAQ (reference sequence). The V and J ends lost 5 bases and 3 bases, in that order; junction bases with no gene match: 6. The CDR3 DNA reads TGTGCCAGCAGCGTGACAGGGGAGGTCTACGAGCAGTACTTC. Protein product: CASSVTGEVYEQYF.

V gene TRBV28 combines with J gene TRBJ1-4; D is unclear. Germline V CDR1 and CDR2: MDHEN, SYDVKM. The CDR3 consists of 16 residues. The V end was cut by 7 bases, the J end by 4 bases, with 19 bases between. The CDR3 sequence: CASNSPWVGVNEKLFF. In DNA, the CDR3 is TGTGCCAGCAACTCACCCTGGGTAGGAGTTAATGAAAAACTGTTTTTT.

This clone was seen once. This chain links TRBV9 with TRBJ1-3, with D possibly matching TRBD1 (5 bases). Germline V gene lookup returns CDR1 SGDLS and CDR2 YYNGEE. Trimming pared 3 bases from V and 0 bases from J, leaving 19 bases between. The length of the CDR3 is 18 residues. The CDR3 DNA follows: TGTGCCAGCAGCGCACTGGACACATCAATACCCTCTGGAAACACCATATATTTT. Encoded protein: CASSALDTSIPSGNTIYF. Full variable domain (missing parts from reference TRBV9 and TRBJ1-3): DSGVTQTPKHLITATGQRVTLRCSPRSGDLSVYWYQQSLDQGLQFLIQYYNGEERAKGNILERFSAQQFPDLHSELNLSSLELGDSALYFCASSALDTSIPSGNTIYFGEGSWLTVV.

The chain couples TRBV6-5 to TRBJ1-1; D uncertain. Germline CDR1 MNHEY, CDR2 SVGAGI. Trimming removed 0 bases from V and 6 bases from J, with 17 bases in between. The CDR3 loop spans 16 amino acids. The CDR3 loop reads CASSYSSAHRVAEAFF. Written as DNA, the CDR3 is TGTGCCAGCAGTTACTCTTCAGCCCACCGGGTGGCTGAAGCTTTCTTT.

The genes are TRBV2 and TRBJ1-2; 7 nucleotides match TRBD1. CDR1 is SNHLY and CDR2 is FYNNEI in the germline V gene. J lost 8 bases, V lost 2 bases, and 14 bases had no gene match. The CDR3 has 16 residues. The CDR3 DNA sequence: TGTGCCAGCAGTGAAAGTCGAGGAGGGACAGCTCGCGGCTACACCTTC. Encoded protein: CASSESRGGTARGYTF.

The gene calls are TRBV18 and TRBJ1-1, with a tentative D call TRBD1 (5 bases). Between the trimmed V and J ends, which lost 6 bases and 5 bases, there was a span of 13 bases. The germline V gene encodes CDR1 KGHSH and CDR2 LQKENI. The CDR3 has 13 amino acids. The CDR3 DNA is TGTGCCAGCTCCTGGAGGGGTGGGACTGAAGCTTTCTTT. Its translation: CASSWRGGTEAFF.

The chain joins TRBV3-1 (or the pseudogene TRBV3-2) to TRBJ2-7; 12 nucleotides line up with TRBD2. V lost 0 bases to trimming and J lost 0 bases; unmatched junction nucleotides: 12. Germline V gene lookup returns CDR1 LGHDT and CDR2 YNNKEL (reference sequence). The CDR3 sequence is 20 residues long. In nucleotides, the CDR3 is TGTGCCAGCAGCCAAGATGACGTTGGGACTAGCGGGCGGCCCTCCTACGAGCAGTACTTC. It specifies CASSQDDVGTSGRPSYEQYF.

V and J are TRBV27 and TRBJ1-2; D is undetermined. V lost 0 bases to trimming and J lost 4 bases, with 6 bases between them. The CDR3 loop spans 13 amino acids. Germline values: CDR1 MNHEY, CDR2 SMNVEV (reference sequence). The DNA for the CDR3 is TGTGCCAGCAGTTTATCCCTAGGCTATGGCTACACCTTC. Translation: CASSLSLGYGYTF.